This TCR beta chain was captured in a study of shared clonotypes between healthy human individuals. Negatively enriched CD4+ T cells were divided by CD45RA into naive and memory. Per germline, CDR1 SEHNR and CDR2 FQNEAQ (reference sequence). There are 16 residues in the CDR3. V was clipped by 5 bases and J by 5 bases; unmatched bases: 14. Comments on this clone: Its antigen is still unknown.

Notes on the study in general: Estimated clonotype richness was generally higher in naive than memory subsets.

The DNA input per sorted-subset replicate PCR was about 0.2 ug, corresponding to roughly 30,000 T cell genomes. Profiling relied on immunoSEQ multiplex PCR, and the TCRdb table lists in-frame clones only, not all of them. The sample has over a million clones, more than 65% seen once; the top ten hold roughly 1.5%. The sequence derives from a man in his late teens or twenties in good health. The specimen sequenced was memory CD4+ T cells sorted from blood. This sample's subset: CD45RA-negative fraction. V and J are TRBV7-9 and TRBJ2-7, with 8 bases matching TRBD2. In nucleotides, the CDR3 is TGTGCCAGCAGCCGAACAGGATCGGGGGGGGCCCACGAGCAGTACTTC. Protein product: CASSRTGSGGAHEQYF.